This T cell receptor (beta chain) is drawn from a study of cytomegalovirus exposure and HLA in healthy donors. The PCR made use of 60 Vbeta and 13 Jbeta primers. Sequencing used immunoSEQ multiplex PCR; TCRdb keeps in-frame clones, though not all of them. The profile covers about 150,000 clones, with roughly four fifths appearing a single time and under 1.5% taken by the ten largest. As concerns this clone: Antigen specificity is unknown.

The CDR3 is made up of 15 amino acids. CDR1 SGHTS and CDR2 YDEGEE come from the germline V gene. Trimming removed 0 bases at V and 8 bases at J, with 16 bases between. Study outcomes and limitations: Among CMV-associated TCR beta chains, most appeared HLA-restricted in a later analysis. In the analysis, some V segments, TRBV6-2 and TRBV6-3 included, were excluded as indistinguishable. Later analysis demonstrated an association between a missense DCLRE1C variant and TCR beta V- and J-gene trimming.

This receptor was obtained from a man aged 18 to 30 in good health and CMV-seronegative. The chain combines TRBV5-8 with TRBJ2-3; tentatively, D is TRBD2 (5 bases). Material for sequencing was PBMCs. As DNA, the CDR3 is TGTGCCAGCAGCTTGGGGCCGTCGAGAGGAGGTACGCAGTATTTT. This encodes CASSLGPSRGGTQYF.